This T cell receptor beta chain was recovered during a study of T-cell memory formation after mild COVID-19. MiXCR was run by TCRdb on the 5' RACE reads, yielding one entry per CDR3 protein. The data show roughly 130,000 distinct CDR3 sequences, roughly 6% seen once. Trimming took off 4 bases at V and 7 bases at J, with 15 bases between the two ends. This CDR3 contains 14 residues. CDR1 is SGHRS, CDR2 YFSETQ, per germline. The study's findings and limits: Pre-infection memory carried some responding clones, suggesting that cross-reactive memory joined. Balance between CD4 and CD8 was seen in clones contracting day 15 to 85, and a CD4+ lean was seen in later expanders. Contracting CD4+ clones lay largely in CM and EM, with CD8+ ones residing in EMRA.

The table lists this clonotype with a few counts. Its antigen is currently unknown. The chain couples TRBV5-1 to TRBJ2-1, with D tentatively TRBD1 or TRBD2 (5 bases each). The clonotype comes from an adult woman who had mild COVID-19 (a few samples of this study predate the infection). Cell type and time point are not known. The sample comprised PBMCs or a T cell subset sorted from them (not recorded which). CDR3 nucleotide sequence: TGCGCCAGCAGCCCGGGACCGGCTAGTAATGAGCAGTTCTTC. Encoded protein: CASSPGPASNEQFF. Using reference TRBV5-1 and TRBJ2-1 for the parts outside the CDR3, the full variable domain is KAGVTQTPRYLIKTRGQQVTLSCSPISGHRSVSWYQQTPGQGLQFLFEYFSETQRNKGNFPGRFSGRQFSNSRSEMNVSTLELGDSALYLCASSPGPASNEQFFGPGTRLTVL.